Detailed here is one T cell receptor beta chain. As yet, its antigen is unknown. Sequenced by immunoSEQ multiplex PCR; TCRdb stores in-frame clones only, minus some. Seen here are 2 million to 2.5 million clones, under 97% observed once, and the top ten hold about 0.13%. This entry is derived from a study of shared clonotypes between healthy human individuals. Regarding the study as a whole: Naive subsets typically showed greater estimated richness than memory subsets. The expectation was that sequencing depth would affect clonotype sharing among donors.

CD45RA+ naive and CD45RA-negative memory subsets were separated from CD4+ cells. V lost 2 bases to trimming and J lost 2 bases, with 18 bases between them. CDR3 length equals 17 residues. CDR1 and CDR2 from the germline V gene are WSHSY and SAAADI. This clonotype originated in a man younger than 35 in good health. The V and J genes are TRBV10-2 and TRBJ2-5; D ambiguous. Sample: naive CD4+ T cells sorted from blood. This sample's subset: CD45RA+ positively selected. CDR3 sequence (DNA): TGCGCCAGCAGTGAGAATCCCAAGACGGCTAAACAAGAGACCCAGTACTTC. Its translation: CASSENPKTAKQETQYF.